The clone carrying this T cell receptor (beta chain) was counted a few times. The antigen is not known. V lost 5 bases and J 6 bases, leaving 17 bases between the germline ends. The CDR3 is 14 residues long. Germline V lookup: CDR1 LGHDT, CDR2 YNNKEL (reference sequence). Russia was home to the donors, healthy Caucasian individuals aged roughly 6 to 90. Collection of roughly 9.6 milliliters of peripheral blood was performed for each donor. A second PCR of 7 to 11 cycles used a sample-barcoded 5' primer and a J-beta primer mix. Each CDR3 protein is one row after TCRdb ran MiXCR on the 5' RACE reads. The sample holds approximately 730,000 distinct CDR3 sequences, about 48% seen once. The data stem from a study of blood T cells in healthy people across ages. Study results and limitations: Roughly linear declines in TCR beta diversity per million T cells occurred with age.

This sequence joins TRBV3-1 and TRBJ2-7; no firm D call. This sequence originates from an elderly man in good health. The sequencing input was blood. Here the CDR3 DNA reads TGTGCCAGCAGCTCATTAGGGTTGGAGAGCGAGCAGTACTTC. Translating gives CASSSLGLESEQYF.